The T cell receptor (beta chain) described here comes from a study of T-cell reconstitution after alpha-beta-depleted transplantation in children (dated by TCRdb to 2016 to 2017). Regarding the research as a whole: T-cell immune reconstitution after TCRalphabeta/CD19-depleted allogeneic hematopoietic cell transplantation in children was quantitatively tracked in the study by means of TCR repertoire profiling.

This clonotype was seen a few times. The target of this receptor is not known. It has no much larger one-base neighbor in the sample; base qualities were not kept. The label giving this sample's treatment or condition can be read as: allogeneic hematopoietic cell transplantation with graft depleted of TCRalphabeta T cells and CD19 B cells. The children who served as transplant recipients had been given grafts of TCRalphabeta/CD19-depleted allogeneic hematopoietic cells. Here is what the overall study found, with its caveats: The apparently early recovery of alphabetaT-cell counts about two months after transplant reportedly depended on only several hundred rapidly expanded clones that came from non-depleted graft cells. Over the following months the frequencies of hyperexpanded clones went down, and after one year T-cell counts and TCRbeta diversity were mostly credited to newly produced T cells. The high TCRbeta diversity at day 60 in some patients was ascribed to recipient T cells and intrathymic progenitors that had survived conditioning.

V and J are truncated by 5 bases and 6 bases respectively, leaving an intervening sequence of 16 bases. Looking up the germline V gene yields CDR1 MGHRA and CDR2 YSYEKL. The CDR3 spans 14 residues, from the cysteine through the phenylalanine. Only CDR3 DNA remains: 42 bases, in frame from the first base. Library prep was done by PCR. The run used an Illumina HiSeq 2500. Molecular barcoding was employed in the preparation of TCR libraries, with unique molecular identifiers being used to normalize TCRbeta repertoire quantification. Clones were called with MiXCR by TCRdb after fastp trimmed the public reads at Q25, and only in-frame beta chains were retained. Each record represents a unique CDR3 protein, reported with the most common genes and DNA among its rows. This sample is represented by 670,000 or so distinct CDR3 sequences; roughly 14% of them were singletons. The ten largest clones capture around 0.8% of the sample.

The chain was built from TRBV4-1 and TRBJ1-1; the D gene is perhaps TRBD1, from 6 matching bases. Sequenced material: PBMCs, taken before TCRalphabeta/CD19-depleted stem cell transplant. This TCR derives from a girl aged 2-10 years with congenital amegakaryocytic thrombocytopenia, due to receive a stem cell transplant. At the DNA level, the sequence is TGCGCCAGCAGCGCTTATTCAGGGGTGCCTGAAGCTTTCTTT. This sequence encodes CASSAYSGVPEAFF.